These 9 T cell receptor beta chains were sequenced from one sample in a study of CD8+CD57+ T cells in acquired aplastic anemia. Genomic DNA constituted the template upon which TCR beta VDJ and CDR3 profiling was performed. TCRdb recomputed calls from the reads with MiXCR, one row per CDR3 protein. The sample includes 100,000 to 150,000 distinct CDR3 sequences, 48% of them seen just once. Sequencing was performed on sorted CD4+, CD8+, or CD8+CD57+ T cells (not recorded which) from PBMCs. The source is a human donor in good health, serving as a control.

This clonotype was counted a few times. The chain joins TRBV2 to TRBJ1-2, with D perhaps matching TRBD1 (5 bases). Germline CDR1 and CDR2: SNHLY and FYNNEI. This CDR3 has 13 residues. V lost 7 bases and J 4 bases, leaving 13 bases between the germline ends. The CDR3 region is CASMLGAFYGYTF. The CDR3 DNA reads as TGTGCCAGCATGCTAGGGGCCTTCTATGGCTACACCTTC.

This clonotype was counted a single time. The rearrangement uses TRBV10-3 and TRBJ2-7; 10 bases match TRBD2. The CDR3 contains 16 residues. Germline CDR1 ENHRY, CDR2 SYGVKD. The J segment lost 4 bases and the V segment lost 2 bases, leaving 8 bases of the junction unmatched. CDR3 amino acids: CAISEGTSETRYEQYF. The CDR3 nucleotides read TGTGCCATCAGTGAGGGGACTAGCGAGACTAGGTACGAGCAGTACTTC.

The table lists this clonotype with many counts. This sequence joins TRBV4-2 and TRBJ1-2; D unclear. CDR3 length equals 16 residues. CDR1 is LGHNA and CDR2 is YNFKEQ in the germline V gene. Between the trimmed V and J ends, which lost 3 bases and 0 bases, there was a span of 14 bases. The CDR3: CASSQRGGQTNYGYTF. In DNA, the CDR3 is TGTGCCAGCAGCCAGAGAGGTGGGCAGACTAACTATGGCTACACCTTC.

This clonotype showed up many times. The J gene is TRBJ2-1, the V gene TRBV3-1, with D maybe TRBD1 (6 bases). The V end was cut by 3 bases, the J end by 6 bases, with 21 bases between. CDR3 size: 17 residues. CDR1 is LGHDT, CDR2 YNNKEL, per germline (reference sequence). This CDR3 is CASSQPIARGNTNEQFF. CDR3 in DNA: TGTGCCAGCAGCCAGCCTATCGCAAGGGGGAATACCAATGAGCAGTTCTTC.

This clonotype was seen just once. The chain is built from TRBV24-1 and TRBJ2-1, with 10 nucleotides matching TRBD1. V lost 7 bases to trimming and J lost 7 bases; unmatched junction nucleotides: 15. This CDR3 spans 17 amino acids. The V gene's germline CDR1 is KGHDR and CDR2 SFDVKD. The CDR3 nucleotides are TGTGCCACCAGCCTATCCTGGGGACAGGGGCAGGGTAATGAGCAGTTCTTC. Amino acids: CATSLSWGQGQGNEQFF.

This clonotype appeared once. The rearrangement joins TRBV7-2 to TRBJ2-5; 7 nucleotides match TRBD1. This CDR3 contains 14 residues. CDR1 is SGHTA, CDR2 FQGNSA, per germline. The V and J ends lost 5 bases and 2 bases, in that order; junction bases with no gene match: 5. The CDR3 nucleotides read TGTGCCAGCAGCGTACAGGGGTGGCAAGAGACCCAGTACTTC. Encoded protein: CASSVQGWQETQYF.

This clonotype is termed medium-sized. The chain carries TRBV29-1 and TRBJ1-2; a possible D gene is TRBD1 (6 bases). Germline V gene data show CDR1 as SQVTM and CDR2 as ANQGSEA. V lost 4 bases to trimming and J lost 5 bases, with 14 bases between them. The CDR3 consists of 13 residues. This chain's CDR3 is CSVGSGQSYGYTF. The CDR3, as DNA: TGCAGCGTTGGCTCGGGACAAAGTTATGGCTACACCTTC.

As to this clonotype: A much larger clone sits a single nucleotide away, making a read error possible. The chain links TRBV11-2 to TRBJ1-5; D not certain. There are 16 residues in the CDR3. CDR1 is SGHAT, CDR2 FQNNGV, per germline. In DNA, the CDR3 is TGTGCCAGCCGCTTAGTGGCGCGTCCCGCCAGTCAGCCCCAGCATTTT. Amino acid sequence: CASRLVARPASQPQHF.

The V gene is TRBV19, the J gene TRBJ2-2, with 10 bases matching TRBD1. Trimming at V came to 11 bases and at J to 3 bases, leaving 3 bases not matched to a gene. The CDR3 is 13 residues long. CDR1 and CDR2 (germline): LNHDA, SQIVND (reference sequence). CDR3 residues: CAAGTGDTGELFF. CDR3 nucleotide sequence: TGTGCCGCCGGGACAGGGGACACCGGGGAGCTGTTTTTT. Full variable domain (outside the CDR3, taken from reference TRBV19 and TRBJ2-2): DGGITQSPKYLFRKEGQNVTLSCEQNLNHDAMYWYRQDPGQGLRLIYYSQIVNDFQKGDIAEGYSVSREKKESFPLTVTSAQKNPTAFYLCAAGTGDTGELFFGEGSRLTVL.